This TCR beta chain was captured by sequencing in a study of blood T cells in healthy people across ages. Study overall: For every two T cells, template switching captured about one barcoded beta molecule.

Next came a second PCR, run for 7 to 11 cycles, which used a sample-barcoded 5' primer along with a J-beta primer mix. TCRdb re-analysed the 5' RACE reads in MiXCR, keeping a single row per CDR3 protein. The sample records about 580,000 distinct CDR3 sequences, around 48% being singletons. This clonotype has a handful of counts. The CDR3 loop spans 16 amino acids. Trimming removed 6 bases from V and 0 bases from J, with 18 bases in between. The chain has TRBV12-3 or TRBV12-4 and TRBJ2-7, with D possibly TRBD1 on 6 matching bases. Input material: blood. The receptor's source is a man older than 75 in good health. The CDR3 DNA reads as TGTGCCAGCAGCCAAAGCCCTCCGGGACACTCCTACGAGCAGTACTTC. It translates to CASSQSPPGHSYEQYF.